This T cell receptor (beta chain) was recorded in a study of T cell changes during pregnancy in multiple sclerosis. After removal of 6 bases from V and 2 bases from J, the junction contained 9 bases not matched to a gene. The germline V gene has CDR1 MNHNY and CDR2 SVGAGI (reference sequence). CDR3 length equals 16 residues. TCRdb's table, derived via immunoSEQ multiplex PCR, lists solely in-frame clones and lacks some. There are approximately 110,000 clones in the sample; roughly 92% occur only once, and less than 4% lies in the top ten. Material: peripheral blood, obtained after pregnancy. The chain carries TRBV6-6 and TRBJ2-3; 9 nucleotides line up with TRBD2. The source is a female donor with multiple sclerosis, enrolled in a pregnancy study. The CDR3 loop is CASSPRVAGVTDTQYF. CDR3 nucleotide sequence: TGTGCCAGCAGCCCCCGGGTAGCGGGGGTCACAGATACGCAGTATTTT.